Below are 14 T cell receptor beta chains sequenced from a single sample in a study of T cell responses to AZD1222 COVID-19 vaccine. The data were produced by immunoSEQ multiplex PCR, yet TCRdb's version contains in-frame clones alone and is incomplete. Of 150,000 to 180,000 clones listed, around nine tenths were seen once; the top ten hold about 1.6%. Sequencing was performed on peripheral blood, taken 28 days after the second AZD1222 dose. These receptors all come from an adult who received the AZD1222 COVID-19 vaccine.

J is TRBJ2-1 and V is TRBV30; 8 bases agree with TRBD1. J lost 3 bases, V lost 5 bases, and 12 bases had no gene match. Germline values: CDR1 GTSNPN, CDR2 SVGIG (reference sequence). The CDR3 is made up of 16 amino acids. CDR3 coding DNA: TGTGCCTGGGGGAAGAGACAGGGGCGTCTCTACAATGAGCAGTTCTTC. Translated: CAWGKRQGRLYNEQFF.

The CDR3 reads CASSFLSNQPQHF. CDR3 DNA sequence: TGTGCCAGCAGTTTTCTTAGCAATCAGCCCCAGCATTTT. This chain uses TRBV12-3 or TRBV12-4 with TRBJ1-5; D remains ambiguous. Trimming left V 3 bases short and J 0 bases short, with 3 bases between. This CDR3 comprises 13 residues.

This rearrangement joins TRBV27 to TRBJ2-2; D is perhaps TRBD1 (5 bases). The V end was cut by 2 bases, the J end by 4 bases, with 14 bases between. The CDR3 consists of 16 residues. CDR1 MNHEY and CDR2 SMNVEV come from the germline V gene (reference sequence). This chain's CDR3 is CASSLSGQGRTGELFF. The CDR3 nucleotides read TGTGCCAGCAGTTTAAGTGGGCAGGGTCGCACCGGGGAGCTGTTTTTT.

DNA for the CDR3: TGTGCCAGCAGCCGTGGACAGGGGGGCTATCAGCCCCAGCATTTT. Translation: CASSRGQGGYQPQHF. The chain recombines TRBV6-6 with TRBJ1-5; the match to TRBD1 covers 10 bases. CDR1 and CDR2 (germline): MNHNY, SVGAGI (reference sequence). The CDR3 totals 15 residues. Trimming took 6 bases from V and 5 from J; bases not matched to a gene: 7.

The V gene is TRBV6-2 or TRBV6-3, the J gene TRBJ2-7, with 10 bases that match TRBD1. This CDR3 is 15 amino acids long. The germline CDR1 and CDR2 sequences are MNHEY and SVGEGT. V dropped 4 bases and J dropped 3; count of bases not matched to a gene: 6. This CDR3 reads CASSWGQGIHYEQYF. In nucleotides, the CDR3 is TGTGCCAGCAGTTGGGGACAGGGGATTCACTACGAGCAGTACTTC.

The chain links TRBV19 to TRBJ1-1, with unresolved D. V was shortened by 1 base and J by 5 bases, with 11 bases between the two germline ends. CDR3 size: 14 residues. Germline V gene data show CDR1 as LNHDA and CDR2 as SQIVND (reference sequence). The DNA for the CDR3 is TGTGCCAGTAGTATAGTTTCGGCGGGGACTGAAGCTTTCTTT. This codes for CASSIVSAGTEAFF.

The genes are TRBV5-1 and TRBJ2-5; 9 bases are a match to TRBD1. Germline V gives CDR1 SGHRS, CDR2 YFSETQ. This CDR3 has 16 amino acids. With 3 bases clipped from V and 5 bases from J, the junction kept 11 bases outside the gene matches. This CDR3 reads CASSSQTGTGPETQYF. The CDR3 DNA reads TGCGCCAGCAGCTCTCAAACCGGGACAGGGCCGGAGACCCAGTACTTC. The variable domain in full, with the rest retrieved from reference TRBV5-1 and TRBJ2-5, is KAGVTQTPRYLIKTRGQQVTLSCSPISGHRSVSWYQQTPGQGLQFLFEYFSETQRNKGNFPGRFSGRQFSNSRSEMNVSTLELGDSALYLCASSSQTGTGPETQYFGPGTRLLVL.

This rearrangement joins TRBV11-2 to TRBJ2-2; D may be TRBD1 (6 bases). This CDR3 comprises 16 residues. Trimming shortened V by 2 bases and J by 4 bases, and 14 bases separated the two germline ends. CDR1 SGHAT and CDR2 FQNNGV come from the germline V gene. CDR3 DNA: TGTGCCAGCAGCTTACCGTGGCAGGGGTTCACCGGGGAGCTGTTTTTT. Translating it yields CASSLPWQGFTGELFF.

The V gene is TRBV13, the J gene TRBJ1-1; no definite D call. V was trimmed by 4 bases and J by 11 bases, leaving 14 bases between them. The CDR3 runs 12 residues. Per germline, CDR1 PRHDT and CDR2 FYEKMQ (reference sequence). CDR3 coding DNA: TGTGCCAGCAGCTCCGACTCGCGTGAGGCTTTCTTT. This encodes CASSSDSREAFF.

This chain links TRBV6-5 with TRBJ1-5; a possible D gene is TRBD1 (6 bases). CDR3 length equals 14 residues. Trimming pared 4 bases from V and 3 bases from J, leaving 10 bases between. The germline V gene encodes CDR1 MNHEY and CDR2 SVGAGI. In DNA, the CDR3 is TGTGCCAGCAGTTCAGACAGGTCCAATCAGCCCCAGCATTTT. Protein product: CASSSDRSNQPQHF.

Notes on this clone: Other DNA variants within this sample encode the same CDR3. For the CDR3, the DNA is TGTGCCAGCAGCCAAGAAGGGGGGGCGCGCGGCTACACCTTC. Translating it yields CASSQEGGARGYTF. V and J are TRBV14 and TRBJ1-2; TRBD1 is a possible D gene (6 bases). The CDR3 runs 14 residues. Trimming stripped 0 bases from V and 8 bases from J, with 13 bases between. Germline V lookup: CDR1 SGHDN, CDR2 FVKESK.

This clone is a singleton in its sample. This chain links TRBV5-1 with TRBJ2-1; unclear D gene. CDR1 is SGHRS, CDR2 YFSETQ, per germline. The CDR3 runs to 16 residues. Trimming cost V 0 bases and J 7 bases, with 17 bases left between them. CDR3 DNA: TGCGCCAGCAGCTTGGCCGGCGGCGTTATCCAGAATGAGCAGTTCTTC. It codes for CASSLAGGVIQNEQFF. Looking up the rest from reference TRBV5-1 and TRBJ2-1 gives the full variable domain: KAGVTQTPRYLIKTRGQQVTLSCSPISGHRSVSWYQQTPGQGLQFLFEYFSETQRNKGNFPGRFSGRQFSNSRSEMNVSTLELGDSALYLCASSLAGGVIQNEQFFGPGTRLTVL.

The rearrangement joins TRBV19 to TRBJ1-5; no clear D gene. Germline V lookup: CDR1 LNHDA, CDR2 SQIVND (reference sequence). The ends were cut back, 7 bases at V and 0 bases at J, with 13 bases in the middle. This CDR3 has 15 residues. The CDR3 here is CASNGRSSSNQPQHF. The CDR3 nucleotides are TGTGCCAGTAACGGGCGGAGCTCTAGCAATCAGCCCCAGCATTTT.

The chain combines TRBV4-2 with TRBJ2-1; 7 nucleotides align to TRBD2. Germline V CDR1 and CDR2: LGHNA, YNFKEQ. V lost 0 bases to trimming and J lost 4 bases; unmatched junction nucleotides: 6. The CDR3 has 16 residues. This CDR3 is CASSQDRDYAYNEQFF. CDR3 bases: TGTGCCAGCAGCCAAGACCGGGACTACGCTTACAATGAGCAGTTCTTC.